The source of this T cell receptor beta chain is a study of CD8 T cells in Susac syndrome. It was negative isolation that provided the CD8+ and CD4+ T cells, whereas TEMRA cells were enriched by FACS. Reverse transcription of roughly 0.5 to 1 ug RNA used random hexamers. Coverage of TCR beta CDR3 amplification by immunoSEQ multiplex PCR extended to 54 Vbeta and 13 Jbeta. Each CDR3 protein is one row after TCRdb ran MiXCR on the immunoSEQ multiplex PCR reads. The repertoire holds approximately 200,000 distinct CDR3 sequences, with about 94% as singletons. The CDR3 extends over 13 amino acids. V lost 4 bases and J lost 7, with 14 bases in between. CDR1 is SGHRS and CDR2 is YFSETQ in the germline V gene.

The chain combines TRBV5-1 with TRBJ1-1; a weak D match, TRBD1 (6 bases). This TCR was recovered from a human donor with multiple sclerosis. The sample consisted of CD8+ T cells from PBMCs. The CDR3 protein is CASSPPGAHEAFF. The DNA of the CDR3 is TGCGCCAGCAGCCCCCCGGGGGCGCATGAAGCTTTCTTT.